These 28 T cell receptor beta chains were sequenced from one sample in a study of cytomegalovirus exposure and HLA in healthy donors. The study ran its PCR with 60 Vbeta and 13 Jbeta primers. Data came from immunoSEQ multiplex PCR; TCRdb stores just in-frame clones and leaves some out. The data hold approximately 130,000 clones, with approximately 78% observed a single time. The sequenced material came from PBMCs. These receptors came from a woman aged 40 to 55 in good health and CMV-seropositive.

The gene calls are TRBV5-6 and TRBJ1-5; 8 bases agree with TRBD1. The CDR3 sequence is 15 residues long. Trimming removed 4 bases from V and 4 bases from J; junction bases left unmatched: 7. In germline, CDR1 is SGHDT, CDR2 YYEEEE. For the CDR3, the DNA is TGTGCCAGCAGCGTGGGACAGGCTCAAAATCAGCCCCAGCATTTT. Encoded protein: CASSVGQAQNQPQHF.

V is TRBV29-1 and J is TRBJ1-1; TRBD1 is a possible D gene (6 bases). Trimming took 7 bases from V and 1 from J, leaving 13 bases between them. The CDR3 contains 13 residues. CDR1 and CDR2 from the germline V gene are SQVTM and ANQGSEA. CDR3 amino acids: CSGRTVQNTEAFF. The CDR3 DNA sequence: TGCAGCGGTAGGACAGTGCAGAACACTGAAGCTTTCTTT. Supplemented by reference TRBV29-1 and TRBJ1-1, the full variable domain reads SAVISQKPSRDICQRGTSLTIQCQVDSQVTMMFWYRQQPGQSLTLIATANQGSEATYESGFVIDKFPISRPNLTFSTLTVSNMSPEDSSIYLCSGRTVQNTEAFFGQGTRLTVV.

CDR3 DNA sequence: TGTGCCAGCAGCACGGGACAGGGGTTTGAAAAACTGTTTTTT. This gives the protein CASSTGQGFEKLFF. V usage is TRBV9 and J usage is TRBJ1-4; TRBD1 matches 10 bases. Germline V gives CDR1 SGDLS, CDR2 YYNGEE. Germline trimming cut 4 bases from V and 7 bases from J; bases unmatched to any gene: 4. The CDR3 is 14 amino acids.

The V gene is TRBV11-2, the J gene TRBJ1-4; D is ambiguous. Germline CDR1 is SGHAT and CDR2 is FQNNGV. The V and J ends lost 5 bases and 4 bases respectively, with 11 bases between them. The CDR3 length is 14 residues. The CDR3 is CASSPRGNNEKLFF. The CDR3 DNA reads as TGTGCCAGCAGCCCCCGGGGAAATAATGAAAAACTGTTTTTT.

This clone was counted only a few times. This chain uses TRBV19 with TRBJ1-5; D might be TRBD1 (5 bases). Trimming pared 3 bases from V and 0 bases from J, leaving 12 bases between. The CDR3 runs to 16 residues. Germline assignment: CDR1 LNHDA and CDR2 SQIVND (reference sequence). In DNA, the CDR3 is TGTGCCAGTAGTATTCAAGACAGATATAGCAATCAGCCCCAGCATTTT. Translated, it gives CASSIQDRYSNQPQHF. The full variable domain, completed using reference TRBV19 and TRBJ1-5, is DGGITQSPKYLFRKEGQNVTLSCEQNLNHDAMYWYRQDPGQGLRLIYYSQIVNDFQKGDIAEGYSVSREKKESFPLTVTSAQKNPTAFYLCASSIQDRYSNQPQHFGDGTRLSIL.

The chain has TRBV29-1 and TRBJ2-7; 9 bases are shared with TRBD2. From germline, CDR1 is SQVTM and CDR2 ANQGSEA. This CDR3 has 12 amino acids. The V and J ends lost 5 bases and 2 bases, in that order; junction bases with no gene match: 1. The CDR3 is CSVSSGAYEQYF. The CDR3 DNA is TGCAGCGTTTCTAGCGGGGCCTACGAGCAGTACTTC.

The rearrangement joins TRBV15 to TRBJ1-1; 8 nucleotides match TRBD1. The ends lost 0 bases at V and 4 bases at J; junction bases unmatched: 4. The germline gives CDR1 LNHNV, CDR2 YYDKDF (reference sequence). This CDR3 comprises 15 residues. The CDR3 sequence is CATSRDNTGGTEAFF. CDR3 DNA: TGTGCCACCAGCAGAGATAATACAGGGGGCACTGAAGCTTTCTTT.

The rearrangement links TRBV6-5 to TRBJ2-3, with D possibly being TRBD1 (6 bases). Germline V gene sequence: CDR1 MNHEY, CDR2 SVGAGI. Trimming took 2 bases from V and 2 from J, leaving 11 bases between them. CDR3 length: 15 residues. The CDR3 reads CASSYGQGHTDTQYF. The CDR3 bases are TGTGCCAGCAGTTACGGTCAGGGACACACAGATACGCAGTATTTT.

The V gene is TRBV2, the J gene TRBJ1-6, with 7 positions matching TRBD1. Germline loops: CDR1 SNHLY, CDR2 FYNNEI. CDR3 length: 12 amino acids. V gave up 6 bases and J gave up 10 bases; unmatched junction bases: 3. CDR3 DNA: TGTGCCAGCAGGGGGGACAGCTCACCCCTCCACTTT. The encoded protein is CASRGDSSPLHF.

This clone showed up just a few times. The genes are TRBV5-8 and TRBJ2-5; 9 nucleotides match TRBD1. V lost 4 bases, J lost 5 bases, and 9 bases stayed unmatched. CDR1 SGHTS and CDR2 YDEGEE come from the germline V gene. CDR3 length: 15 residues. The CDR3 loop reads CASSIGQGSLETQYF. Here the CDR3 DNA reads TGTGCCAGCAGCATCGGACAGGGGAGTCTGGAGACCCAGTACTTC.

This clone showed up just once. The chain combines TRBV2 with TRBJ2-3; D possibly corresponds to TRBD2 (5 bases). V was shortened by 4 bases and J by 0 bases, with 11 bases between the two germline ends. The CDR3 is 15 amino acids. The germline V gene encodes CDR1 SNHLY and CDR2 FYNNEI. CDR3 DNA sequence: TGTGCCAGCAGTGTAGTGCGGGCGAGCACAGATACGCAGTATTTT. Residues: CASSVVRASTDTQYF.

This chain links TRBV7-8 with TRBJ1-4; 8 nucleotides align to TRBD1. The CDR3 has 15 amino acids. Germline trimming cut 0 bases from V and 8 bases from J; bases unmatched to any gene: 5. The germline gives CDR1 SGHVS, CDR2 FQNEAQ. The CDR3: CASSLAGTGGEKLFF. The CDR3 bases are TGTGCCAGCAGCTTAGCCGGGACAGGAGGCGAAAAACTGTTTTTT.

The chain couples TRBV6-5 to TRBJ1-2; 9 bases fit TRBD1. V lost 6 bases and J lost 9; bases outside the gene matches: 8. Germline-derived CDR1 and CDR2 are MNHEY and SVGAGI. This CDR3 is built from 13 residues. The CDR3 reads CASSPGQGRSYTF. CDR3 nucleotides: TGTGCCAGCAGCCCGGGACAGGGCAGGAGCTACACCTTC.

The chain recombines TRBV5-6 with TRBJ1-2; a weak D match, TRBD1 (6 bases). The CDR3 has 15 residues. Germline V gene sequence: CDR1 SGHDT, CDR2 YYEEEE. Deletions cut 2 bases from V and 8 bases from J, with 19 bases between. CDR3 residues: CASSFPGVGAGGYTF. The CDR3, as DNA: TGTGCCAGCAGCTTCCCAGGGGTAGGTGCTGGGGGCTACACCTTC.

CDR3: CSVERGGGYTF. CDR3 in DNA: TGCAGCGTTGAACGGGGTGGGGGCTACACCTTC. The rearrangement joins TRBV29-1 to TRBJ1-2; D is unclear. CDR1 is SQVTM and CDR2 is ANQGSEA in the germline V gene. Between the trimmed V and J ends, which lost 2 bases and 8 bases, there was a span of 9 bases. The CDR3 loop spans 11 amino acids.

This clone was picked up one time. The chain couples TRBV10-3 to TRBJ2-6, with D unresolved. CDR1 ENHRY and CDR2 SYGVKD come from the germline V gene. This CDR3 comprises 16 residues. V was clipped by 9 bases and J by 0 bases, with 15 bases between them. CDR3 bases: TGTGCCATTCGGGTGAATGCGGCCTCTGGGGCCAACGTCCTGACTTTC. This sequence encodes CAIRVNAASGANVLTF.

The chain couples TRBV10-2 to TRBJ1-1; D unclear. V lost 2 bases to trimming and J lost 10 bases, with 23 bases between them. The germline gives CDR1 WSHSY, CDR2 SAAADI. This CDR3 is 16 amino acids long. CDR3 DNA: TGCGCCAGCAGTGAGGCCAACCGGAGAACTGGCGCTGGAGCTTTCTTT. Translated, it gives CASSEANRRTGAGAFF.

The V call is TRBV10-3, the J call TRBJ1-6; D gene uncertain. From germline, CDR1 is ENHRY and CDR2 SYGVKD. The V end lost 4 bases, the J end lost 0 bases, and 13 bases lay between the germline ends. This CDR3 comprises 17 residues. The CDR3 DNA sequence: TGTGCCATCAGTGGAGGGCCATCGAGCTCCTATAATTCACCCCTCCACTTT. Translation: CAISGGPSSSYNSPLHF.

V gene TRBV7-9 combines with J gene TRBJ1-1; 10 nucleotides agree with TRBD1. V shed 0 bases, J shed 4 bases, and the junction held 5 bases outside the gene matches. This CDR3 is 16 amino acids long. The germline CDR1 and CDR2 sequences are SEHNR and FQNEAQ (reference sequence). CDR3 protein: CASSLALGDRGTEAFF. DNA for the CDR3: TGTGCCAGCAGCTTAGCGTTGGGGGACAGGGGCACTGAAGCTTTCTTT.

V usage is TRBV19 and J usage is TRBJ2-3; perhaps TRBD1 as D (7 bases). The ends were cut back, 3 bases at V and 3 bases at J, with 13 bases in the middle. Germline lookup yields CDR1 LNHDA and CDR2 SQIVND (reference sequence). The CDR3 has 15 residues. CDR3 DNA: TGTGCCAGTAGTATGTCAGGGGGAGGTACAGATACGCAGTATTTT. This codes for CASSMSGGGTDTQYF.

The CDR3 reads CASSLGQALGDEQYF. The CDR3, as DNA: TGCGCCAGCAGTCTGGGACAGGCCTTAGGCGACGAGCAGTACTTC. This chain links TRBV4-1 with TRBJ2-7; 8 bases match TRBD1. CDR1 is MGHRA and CDR2 is YSYEKL in the germline V gene. This CDR3 has 15 amino acids. V trimming: 6 bases; J trimming: 5 bases; junction bases outside the gene matches: 12.

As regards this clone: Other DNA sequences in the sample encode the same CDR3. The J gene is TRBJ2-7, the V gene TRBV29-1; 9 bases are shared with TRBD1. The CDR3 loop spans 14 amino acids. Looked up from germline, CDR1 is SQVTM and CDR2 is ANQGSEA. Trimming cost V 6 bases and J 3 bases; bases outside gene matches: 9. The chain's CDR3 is CSVQPGQGNYEQYF. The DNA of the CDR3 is TGCAGCGTCCAACCGGGACAGGGAAACTACGAGCAGTACTTC.

The CDR3 DNA reads TGTGCCAGCAGCTTTAGCGGGGGGCTTTACAATGAGCAGTTCTTC. Translation gives CASSFSGGLYNEQFF. This chain joins TRBV7-6 and TRBJ2-1; TRBD2 matches 10 bases. The CDR3 runs 15 residues. V trimming: 3 bases; J trimming: 4 bases; junction bases outside the gene matches: 3. Germline V gene data show CDR1 as SGHVS and CDR2 as FNYEAQ.

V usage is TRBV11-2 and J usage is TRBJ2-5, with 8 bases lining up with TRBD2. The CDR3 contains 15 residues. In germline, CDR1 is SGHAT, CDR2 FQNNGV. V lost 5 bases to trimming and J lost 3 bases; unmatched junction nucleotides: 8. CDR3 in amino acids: CASSPPGLGKETQYF. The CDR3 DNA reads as TGTGCCAGCAGCCCCCCGGGACTAGGAAAAGAGACCCAGTACTTC.

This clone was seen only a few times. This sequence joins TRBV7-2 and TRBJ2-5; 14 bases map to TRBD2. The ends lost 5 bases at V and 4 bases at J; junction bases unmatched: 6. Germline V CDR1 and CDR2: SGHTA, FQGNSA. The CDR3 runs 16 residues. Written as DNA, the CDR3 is TGTGCCAGCAGCACGGGACTAGCGGGGGCAACAGAGACCCAGTACTTC. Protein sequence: CASSTGLAGATETQYF. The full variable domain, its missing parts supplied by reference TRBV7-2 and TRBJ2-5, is GAGVSQSPSNKVTEKGKDVELRCDPISGHTALYWYRQSLGQGLEFLIYFQGNSAPDKSGLPSDRFSAERTGGSVSTLTIQRTQQEDSAVYLCASSTGLAGATETQYFGPGTRLLVL.

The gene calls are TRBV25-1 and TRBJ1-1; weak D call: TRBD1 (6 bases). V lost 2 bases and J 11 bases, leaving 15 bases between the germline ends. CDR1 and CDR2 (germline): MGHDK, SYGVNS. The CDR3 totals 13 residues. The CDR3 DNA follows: TGTGCCAGCAGTGAACTCAGGGGCTATGGGGCTTTCTTT. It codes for CASSELRGYGAFF.

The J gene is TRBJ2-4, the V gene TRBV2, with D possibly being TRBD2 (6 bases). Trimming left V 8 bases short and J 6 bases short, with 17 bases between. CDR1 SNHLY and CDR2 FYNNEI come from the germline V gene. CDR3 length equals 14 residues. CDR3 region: CASHLGGGINIQYF. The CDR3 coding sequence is TGTGCCAGCCATTTGGGGGGAGGAATAAACATTCAGTACTTC.

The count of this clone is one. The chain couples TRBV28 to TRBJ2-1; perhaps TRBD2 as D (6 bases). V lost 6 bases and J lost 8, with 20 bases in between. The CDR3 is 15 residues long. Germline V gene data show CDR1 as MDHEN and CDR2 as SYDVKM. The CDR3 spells CASSSGTLGGDEQFF. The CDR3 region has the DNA TGTGCCAGCAGCAGTGGGACTTTAGGAGGCGATGAGCAGTTCTTC.